This TCR beta chain was identified during a study of blood T cell repertoires in COVID-19. The CDR3 consists of 15 residues. Deletions cut 5 bases from V and 7 bases from J, with 17 bases between. The germline V gene encodes CDR1 LNHDA and CDR2 SQIVND (reference sequence). The table came from immunoSEQ multiplex PCR; TCRdb's copy has only in-frame clones and leaves some out. Of some 260,000 clones in the sample, around nine tenths were seen once. This rearrangement joins TRBV19 to TRBJ1-4, with D perhaps matching TRBD1 (6 bases). The TCR sequence derives from a woman between 18 and 29 years old who had recovered from COVID-19. Sequencing was done on a sample of PBMCs or T cells enriched from blood (not recorded which). The CDR3 reads CASSLQGMESEKLFF. CDR3 sequence (DNA): TGTGCCAGTAGTTTACAGGGCATGGAAAGTGAAAAACTGTTTTTT.